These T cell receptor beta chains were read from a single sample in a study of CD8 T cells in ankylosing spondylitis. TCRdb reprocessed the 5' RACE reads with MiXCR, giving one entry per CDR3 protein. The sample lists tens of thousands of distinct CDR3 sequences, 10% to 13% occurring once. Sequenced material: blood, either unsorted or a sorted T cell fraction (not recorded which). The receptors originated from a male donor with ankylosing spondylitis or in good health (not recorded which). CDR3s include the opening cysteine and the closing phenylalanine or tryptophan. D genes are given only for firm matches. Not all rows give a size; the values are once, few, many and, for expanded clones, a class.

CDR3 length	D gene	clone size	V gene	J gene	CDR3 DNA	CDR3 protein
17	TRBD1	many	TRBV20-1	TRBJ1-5	TGCAGTGCTAGGCCGACAGGGGGCGGAGGGTTCAATCAGCCCCAGCATTTT	CSARPTGGGGFNQPQHF
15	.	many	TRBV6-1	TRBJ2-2	TGTGCCAGCAGTCCCGGGCTAGCGAACACCGGGGAGCTGTTTTTT	CASSPGLANTGELFF
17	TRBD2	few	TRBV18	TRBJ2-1	TGTGCCAGCTCACCACCATCACTAGCGGGATTCAATGGTGAGCAGTTCTTC	CASSPPSLAGFNGEQFF
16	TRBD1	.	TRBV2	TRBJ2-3	TGTGCCAGCAGGGGGCCGGGACAGGGACACACAGATACGCAGTATTTT	CASRGPGQGHTDTQYF
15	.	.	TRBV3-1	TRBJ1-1	TGTGCCAGCTGCCAGCAGAGGGCAGGGGCAGCTGAAGCTTTCTTT	CASCQQRAGAAEAFF
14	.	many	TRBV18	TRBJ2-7	TGTGCCAGCTCACTTACCAGGGGGGATTACGAGCAGTACTTC	CASSLTRGDYEQYF
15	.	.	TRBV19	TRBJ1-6	TGTGCCAGTAGCCCCGGGACGGTTTATAATTCACCCCTCCACTTT	CASSPGTVYNSPLHF
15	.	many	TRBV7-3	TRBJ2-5	TGTGCCAGCAGCTTAGTTCCGGGGGCTGTAGAGACCCAGTACTTC	CASSLVPGAVETQYF
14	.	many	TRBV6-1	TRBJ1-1	TGTGCCAGCACCCCCCGGGGGGGGAACACTGAAGCTTTCTTT	CASTPRGGNTEAFF
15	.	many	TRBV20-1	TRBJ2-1	TGCAGTGCCACCCCCCCGCGGAGCTCCTACAATGAGCAGTTCTTC	CSATPPRSSYNEQFF
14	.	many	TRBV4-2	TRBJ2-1	TGTGCCAGCAGCCAACCGGGCCGATCCAATGAGCAGTTCTTC	CASSQPGRSNEQFF
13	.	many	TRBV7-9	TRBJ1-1	TGTGCCAGCAGCAACAGGGTCGGCACTGAAGCTTTCTTT	CASSNRVGTEAFF
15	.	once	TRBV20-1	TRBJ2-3	TGCAGTGCTCTCCCGGGGGCTAGCGGCACAGATACGCAGTATTTT	CSALPGASGTDTQYF
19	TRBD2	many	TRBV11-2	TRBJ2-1	TGTGCCAGCAACCTCGGACCACACCCGGGACTAGCTATGGTTAATGAGCAGTTCTTC	CASNLGPHPGLAMVNEQFF
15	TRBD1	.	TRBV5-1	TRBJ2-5	TGCGCCAGCAGCTTGGAAGGGACAGGGAAGGAGACCCAGTACTTC	CASSLEGTGKETQYF
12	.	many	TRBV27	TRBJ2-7	TGTGCCAGCAGTCCTCAGGGTTACGAGCAGTACTTC	CASSPQGYEQYF
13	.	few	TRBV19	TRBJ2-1	TGTGCCAGTAGTATAGACTCAGGGGATGAGCAGTTCTTC	CASSIDSGDEQFF